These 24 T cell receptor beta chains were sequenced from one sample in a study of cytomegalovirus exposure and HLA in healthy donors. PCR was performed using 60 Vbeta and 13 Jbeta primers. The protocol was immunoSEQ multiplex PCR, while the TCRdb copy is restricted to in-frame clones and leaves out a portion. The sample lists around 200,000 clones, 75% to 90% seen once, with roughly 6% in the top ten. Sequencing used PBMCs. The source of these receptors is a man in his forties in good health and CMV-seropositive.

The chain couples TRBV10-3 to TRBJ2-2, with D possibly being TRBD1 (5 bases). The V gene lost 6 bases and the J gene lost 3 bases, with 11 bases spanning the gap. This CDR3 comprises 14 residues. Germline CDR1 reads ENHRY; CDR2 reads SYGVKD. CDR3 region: CAISDSGYTGELFF. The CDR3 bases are TGTGCCATCAGCGATTCAGGGTACACCGGGGAGCTGTTTTTT.

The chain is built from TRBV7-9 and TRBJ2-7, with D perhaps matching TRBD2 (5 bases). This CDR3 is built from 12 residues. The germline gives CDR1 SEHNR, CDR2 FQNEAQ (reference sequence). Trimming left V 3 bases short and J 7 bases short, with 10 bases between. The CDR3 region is CASSFTSTEQYF. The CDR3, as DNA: TGTGCCAGCAGCTTCACTAGTACGGAGCAGTACTTC. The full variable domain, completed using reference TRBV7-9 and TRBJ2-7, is DTGVSQNPRHKITKRGQNVTFRCDPISEHNRLYWYRQTLGQGPEFLTYFQNEAQLEKSRLLSDRFSAERPKGSFSTLEIQRTEQGDSAMYLCASSFTSTEQYFGPGTRLTVT.

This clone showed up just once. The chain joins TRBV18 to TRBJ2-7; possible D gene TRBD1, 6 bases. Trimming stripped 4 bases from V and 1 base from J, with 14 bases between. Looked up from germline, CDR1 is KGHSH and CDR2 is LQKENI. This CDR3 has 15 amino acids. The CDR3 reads CASSLTSGQSYEQYF. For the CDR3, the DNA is TGTGCCAGCTCACTCACCTCCGGACAGTCCTACGAGCAGTACTTC.

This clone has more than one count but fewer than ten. As DNA, the CDR3 is TGTGCCAGCAGTGAGCGTGCAGGACTAGCGGTCCCTAGCACAGATACGCAGTATTTT. Protein sequence: CASSERAGLAVPSTDTQYF. V and J are TRBV6-1 and TRBJ2-3, with TRBD2 identical over 10 bases. This CDR3 region has 19 residues. Per the germline V gene, CDR1 is MNHNS and CDR2 is SASEGT. Trimming at V came to 3 bases and at J to 0 bases, leaving 12 bases not matched to a gene.

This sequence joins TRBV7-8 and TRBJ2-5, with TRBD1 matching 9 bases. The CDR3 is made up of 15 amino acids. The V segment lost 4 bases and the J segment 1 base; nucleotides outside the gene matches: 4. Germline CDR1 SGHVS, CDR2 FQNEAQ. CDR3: CASSSGQGLQETQYF. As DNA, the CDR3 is TGTGCCAGCAGCTCGGGACAGGGCCTCCAAGAGACCCAGTACTTC.

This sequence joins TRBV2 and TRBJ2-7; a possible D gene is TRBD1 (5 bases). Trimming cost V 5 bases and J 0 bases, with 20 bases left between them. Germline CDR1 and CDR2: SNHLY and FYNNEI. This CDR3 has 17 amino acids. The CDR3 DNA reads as TGTGCCAGCAGTACCCGGCCAGGGCGGCCCCTCTCCTACGAGCAGTACTTC. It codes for CASSTRPGRPLSYEQYF. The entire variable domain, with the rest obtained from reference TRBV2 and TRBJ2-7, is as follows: EPEVTQTPSHQVTQMGQEVILRCVPISNHLYFYWYRQILGQKVEFLVSFYNNEISEKSEIFDDQFSVERPDGSNFTLKIRSTKLEDSAMYFCASSTRPGRPLSYEQYFGPGTRLTVT.

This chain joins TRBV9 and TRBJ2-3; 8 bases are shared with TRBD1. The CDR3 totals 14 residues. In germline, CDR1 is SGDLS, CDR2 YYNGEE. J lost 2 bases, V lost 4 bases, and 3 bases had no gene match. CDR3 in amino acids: CASSLGQVTDTQYF. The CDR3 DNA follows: TGTGCCAGCAGCTTGGGACAGGTCACAGATACGCAGTATTTT.

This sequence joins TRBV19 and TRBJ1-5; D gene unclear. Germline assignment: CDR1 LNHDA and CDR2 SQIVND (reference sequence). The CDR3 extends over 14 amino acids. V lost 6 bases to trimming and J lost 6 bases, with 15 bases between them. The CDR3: CASSPIGSTQPQHF. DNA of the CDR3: TGTGCCAGTAGCCCTATAGGGAGTACTCAGCCCCAGCATTTT.

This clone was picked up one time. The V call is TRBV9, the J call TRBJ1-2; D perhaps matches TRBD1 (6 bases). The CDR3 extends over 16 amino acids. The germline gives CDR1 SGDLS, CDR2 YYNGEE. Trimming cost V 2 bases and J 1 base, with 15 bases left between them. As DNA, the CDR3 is TGTGCCAGCAGCGTTTCAAACAGGGCTTATAACTATGGCTACACCTTC. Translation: CASSVSNRAYNYGYTF. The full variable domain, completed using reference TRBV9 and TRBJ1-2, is DSGVTQTPKHLITATGQRVTLRCSPRSGDLSVYWYQQSLDQGLQFLIQYYNGEERAKGNILERFSAQQFPDLHSELNLSSLELGDSALYFCASSVSNRAYNYGYTFGSGTRLTVV.

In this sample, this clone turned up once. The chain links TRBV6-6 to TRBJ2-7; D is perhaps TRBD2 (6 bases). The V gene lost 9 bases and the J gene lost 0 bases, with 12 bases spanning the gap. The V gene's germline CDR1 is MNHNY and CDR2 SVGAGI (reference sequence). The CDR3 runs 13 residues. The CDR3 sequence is CASYFGGSYEQYF. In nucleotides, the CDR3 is TGTGCCAGTTACTTCGGGGGCTCCTACGAGCAGTACTTC.

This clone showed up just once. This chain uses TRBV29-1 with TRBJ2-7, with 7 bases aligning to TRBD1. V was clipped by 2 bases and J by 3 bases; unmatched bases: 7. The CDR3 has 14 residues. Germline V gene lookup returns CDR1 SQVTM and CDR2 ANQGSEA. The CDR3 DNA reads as TGCAGCGTTGAAAAGAAGGGGGCGAGCTACGAGCAGTACTTC. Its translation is CSVEKKGASYEQYF.

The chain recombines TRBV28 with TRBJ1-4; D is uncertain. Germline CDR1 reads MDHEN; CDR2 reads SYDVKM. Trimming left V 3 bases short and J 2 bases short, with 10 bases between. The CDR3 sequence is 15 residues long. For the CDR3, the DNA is TGTGCCAGCAGTTTGTTAGGAGGGACTAATGAAAAACTGTTTTTT. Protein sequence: CASSLLGGTNEKLFF.

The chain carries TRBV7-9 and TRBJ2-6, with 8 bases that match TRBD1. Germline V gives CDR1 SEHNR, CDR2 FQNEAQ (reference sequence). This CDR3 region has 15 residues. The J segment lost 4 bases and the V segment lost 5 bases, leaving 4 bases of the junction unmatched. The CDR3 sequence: CASSLRGPGANVLTF. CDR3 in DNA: TGTGCCAGCAGCCTCAGGGGGCCCGGGGCCAACGTCCTGACTTTC.

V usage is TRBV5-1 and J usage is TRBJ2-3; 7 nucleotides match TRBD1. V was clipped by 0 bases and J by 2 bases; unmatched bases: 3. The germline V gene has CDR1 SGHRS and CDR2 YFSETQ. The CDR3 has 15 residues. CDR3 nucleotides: TGCGCCAGCAGCTTGGCCAGGGGGATCACAGATACGCAGTATTTT. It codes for CASSLARGITDTQYF.

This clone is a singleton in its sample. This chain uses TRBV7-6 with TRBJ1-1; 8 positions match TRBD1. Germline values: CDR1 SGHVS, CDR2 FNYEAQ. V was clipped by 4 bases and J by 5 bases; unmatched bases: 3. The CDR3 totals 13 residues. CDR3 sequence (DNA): TGTGCCAGCAGCTCCAGACAGGGGACTGAAGCTTTCTTT. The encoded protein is CASSSRQGTEAFF.

CDR3 region: CASSDSGGRGEKLFF. The CDR3 nucleotides read TGTGCCAGTAGTGATAGCGGGGGGCGTGGTGAAAAACTGTTTTTT. This chain joins TRBV19 and TRBJ1-4; D is possibly TRBD1 (6 bases). The CDR3 is made up of 15 amino acids. Germline V CDR1 and CDR2: LNHDA, SQIVND (reference sequence). V was clipped by 5 bases and J by 7 bases, with 17 bases between them.

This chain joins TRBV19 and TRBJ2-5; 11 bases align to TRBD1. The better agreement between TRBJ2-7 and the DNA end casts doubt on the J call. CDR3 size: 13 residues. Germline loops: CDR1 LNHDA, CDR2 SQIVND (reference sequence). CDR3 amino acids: CAGNRDRGYEQYF. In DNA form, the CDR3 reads TGTGCCGGAAACCGGGACAGGGGGTACGAGCAGTACTTC.

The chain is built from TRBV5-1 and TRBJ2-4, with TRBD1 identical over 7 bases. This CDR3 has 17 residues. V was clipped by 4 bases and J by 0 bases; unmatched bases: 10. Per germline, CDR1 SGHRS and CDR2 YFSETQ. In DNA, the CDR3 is TGCGCCAGCAGCCCTCGTGGGGACAGACTAGCCAAAAACATTCAGTACTTC. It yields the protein CASSPRGDRLAKNIQYF. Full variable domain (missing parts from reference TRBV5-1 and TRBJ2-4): KAGVTQTPRYLIKTRGQQVTLSCSPISGHRSVSWYQQTPGQGLQFLFEYFSETQRNKGNFPGRFSGRQFSNSRSEMNVSTLELGDSALYLCASSPRGDRLAKNIQYFGAGTRLSVL.

The CDR3 bases are TGTGCCAGCAGCCAAGGGACTAGCGGGTTAGATACGCAGTATTTT. It codes for CASSQGTSGLDTQYF. V gene TRBV5-4 combines with J gene TRBJ2-3; 12 bases are shared with TRBD2. The germline CDR1 and CDR2 sequences are SGHNT and YYREEE (reference sequence). The CDR3 runs to 15 residues. Germline trimming cut 4 bases from V and 5 bases from J; bases unmatched to any gene: 5.

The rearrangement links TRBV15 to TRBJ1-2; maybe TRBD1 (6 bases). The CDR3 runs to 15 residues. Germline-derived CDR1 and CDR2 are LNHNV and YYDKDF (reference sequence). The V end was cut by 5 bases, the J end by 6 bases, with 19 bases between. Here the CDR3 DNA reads TGTGCCACCAGCCCTGCTTGGGGGCAGGGAGATGGCTACACCTTC. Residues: CATSPAWGQGDGYTF.

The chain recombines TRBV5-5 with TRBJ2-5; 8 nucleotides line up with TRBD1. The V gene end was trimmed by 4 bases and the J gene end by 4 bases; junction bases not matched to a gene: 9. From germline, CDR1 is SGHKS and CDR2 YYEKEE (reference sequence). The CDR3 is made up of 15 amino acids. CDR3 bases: TGTGCCAGCAGCGCGACAGGGGACTTGGGAGAGACCCAGTACTTC. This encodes CASSATGDLGETQYF.

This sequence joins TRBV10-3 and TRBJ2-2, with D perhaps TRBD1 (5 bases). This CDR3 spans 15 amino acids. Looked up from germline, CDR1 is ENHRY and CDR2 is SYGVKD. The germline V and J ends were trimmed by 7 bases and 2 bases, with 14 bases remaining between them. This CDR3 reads CAITPTDTNTGELFF. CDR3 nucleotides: TGTGCCATCACCCCAACGGACACCAACACCGGGGAGCTGTTTTTT.

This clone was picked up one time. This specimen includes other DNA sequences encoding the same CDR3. Here the CDR3 reads CASSVGGATYEQYF. The DNA of the CDR3 is TGTGCCAGCAGCGTAGGAGGCGCCACCTACGAGCAGTACTTC. The J gene is TRBJ2-7, the V gene TRBV9; D is unresolved. Trimming pared 0 bases from V and 2 bases from J, leaving 9 bases between. This CDR3 contains 14 residues. Germline CDR1 is SGDLS and CDR2 is YYNGEE.

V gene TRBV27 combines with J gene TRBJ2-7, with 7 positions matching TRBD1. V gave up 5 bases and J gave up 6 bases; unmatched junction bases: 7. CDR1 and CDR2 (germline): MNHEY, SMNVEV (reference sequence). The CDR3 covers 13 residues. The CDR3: CASSPNRGGEQYF. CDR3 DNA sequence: TGTGCCAGCAGTCCGAACAGGGGTGGCGAGCAGTACTTC.